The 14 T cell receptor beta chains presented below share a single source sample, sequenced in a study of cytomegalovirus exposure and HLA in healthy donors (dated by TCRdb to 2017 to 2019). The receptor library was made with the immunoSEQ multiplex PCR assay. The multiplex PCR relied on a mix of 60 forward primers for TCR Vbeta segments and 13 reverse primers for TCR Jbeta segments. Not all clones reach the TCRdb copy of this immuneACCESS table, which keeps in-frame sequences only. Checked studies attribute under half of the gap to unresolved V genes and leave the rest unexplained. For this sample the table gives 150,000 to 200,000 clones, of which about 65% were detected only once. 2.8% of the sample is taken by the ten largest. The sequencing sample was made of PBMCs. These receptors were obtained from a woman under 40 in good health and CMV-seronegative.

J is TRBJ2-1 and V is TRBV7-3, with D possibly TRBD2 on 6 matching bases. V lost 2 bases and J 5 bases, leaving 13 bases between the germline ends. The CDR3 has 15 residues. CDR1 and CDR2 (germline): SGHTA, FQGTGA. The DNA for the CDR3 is TGTGCCAGCAGCTTAGGGGCGGGGATGAACAATGAGCAGTTCTTC. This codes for CASSLGAGMNNEQFF.

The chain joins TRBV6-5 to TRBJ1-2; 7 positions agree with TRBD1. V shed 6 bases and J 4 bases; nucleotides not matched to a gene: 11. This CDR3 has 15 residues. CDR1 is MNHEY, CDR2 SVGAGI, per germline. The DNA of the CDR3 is TGTGCCAGCAGGCGGGGGGGCCAGGGGGTCTATGGCTACACCTTC. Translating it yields CASRRGGQGVYGYTF.

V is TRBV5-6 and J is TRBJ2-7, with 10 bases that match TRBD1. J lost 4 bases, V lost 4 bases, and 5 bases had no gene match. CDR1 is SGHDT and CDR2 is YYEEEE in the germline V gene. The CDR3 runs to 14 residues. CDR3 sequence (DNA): TGTGCCAGCAGCCAACGGACAGGGGGGTACGAGCAGTACTTC. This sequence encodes CASSQRTGGYEQYF.

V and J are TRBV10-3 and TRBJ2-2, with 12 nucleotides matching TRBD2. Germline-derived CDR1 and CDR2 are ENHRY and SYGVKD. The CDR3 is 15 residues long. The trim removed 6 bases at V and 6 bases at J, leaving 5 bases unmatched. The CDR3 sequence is CAIRRLAGAPGELFF. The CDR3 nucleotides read TGTGCCATCAGGCGACTAGCGGGAGCACCCGGGGAGCTGTTTTTT.

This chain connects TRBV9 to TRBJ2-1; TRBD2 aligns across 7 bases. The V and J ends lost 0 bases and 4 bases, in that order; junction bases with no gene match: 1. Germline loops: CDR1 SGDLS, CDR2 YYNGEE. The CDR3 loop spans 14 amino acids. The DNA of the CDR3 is TGTGCCAGCAGCGTAGGCGGGGGTTACAATGAGCAGTTCTTC. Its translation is CASSVGGGYNEQFF.

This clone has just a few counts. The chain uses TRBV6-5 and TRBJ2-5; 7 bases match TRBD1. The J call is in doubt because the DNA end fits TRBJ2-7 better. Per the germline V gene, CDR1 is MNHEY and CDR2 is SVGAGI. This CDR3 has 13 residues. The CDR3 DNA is TGTGCCAGCAGTTACCGACAGGGATACGAGCAGTACTTC. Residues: CASSYRQGYEQYF.

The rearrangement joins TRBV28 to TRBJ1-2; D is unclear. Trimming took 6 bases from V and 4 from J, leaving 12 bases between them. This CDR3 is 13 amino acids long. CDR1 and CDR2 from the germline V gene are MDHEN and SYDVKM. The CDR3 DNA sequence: TGTGCCAGCAGCTCTATCGACACCTATGGCTACACCTTC. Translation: CASSSIDTYGYTF.

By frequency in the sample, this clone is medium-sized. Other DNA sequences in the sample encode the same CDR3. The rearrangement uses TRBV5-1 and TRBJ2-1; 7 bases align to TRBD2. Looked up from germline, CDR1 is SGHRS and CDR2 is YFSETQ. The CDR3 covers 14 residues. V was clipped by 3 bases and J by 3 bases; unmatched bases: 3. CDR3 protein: CASSSSGGYNEQFF. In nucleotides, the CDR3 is TGCGCCAGCAGCTCCTCGGGAGGCTACAATGAGCAGTTCTTC.

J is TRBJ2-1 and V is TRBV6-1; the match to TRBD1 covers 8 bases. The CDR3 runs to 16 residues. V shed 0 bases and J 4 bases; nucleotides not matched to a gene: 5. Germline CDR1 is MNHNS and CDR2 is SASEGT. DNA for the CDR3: TGTGCCAGCAGTGAAGCCTCCGGGACAGGTTACAATGAGCAGTTCTTC. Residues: CASSEASGTGYNEQFF.

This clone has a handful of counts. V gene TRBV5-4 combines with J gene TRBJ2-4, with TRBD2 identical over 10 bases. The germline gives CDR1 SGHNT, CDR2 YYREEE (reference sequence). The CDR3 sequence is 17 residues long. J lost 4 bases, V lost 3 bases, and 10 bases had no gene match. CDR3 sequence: CASSSGGERGGKNIQYF. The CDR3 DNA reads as TGTGCCAGCAGCTCGGGGGGAGAGCGGGGGGGTAAAAACATTCAGTACTTC. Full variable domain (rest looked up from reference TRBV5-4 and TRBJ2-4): ETGVTQSPTHLIKTRGQQVTLRCSSQSGHNTVSWYQQALGQGPQFIFQYYREEENGRGNFPPRFSGLQFPNYSSELNVNALELDDSALYLCASSSGGERGGKNIQYFGAGTRLSVL.

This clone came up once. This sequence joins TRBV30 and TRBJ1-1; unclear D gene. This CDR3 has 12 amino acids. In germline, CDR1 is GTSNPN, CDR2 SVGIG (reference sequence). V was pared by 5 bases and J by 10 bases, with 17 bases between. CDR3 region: CAWLQGGFAAFF. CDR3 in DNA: TGTGCCTGGCTCCAAGGAGGTTTCGCAGCTTTCTTT.

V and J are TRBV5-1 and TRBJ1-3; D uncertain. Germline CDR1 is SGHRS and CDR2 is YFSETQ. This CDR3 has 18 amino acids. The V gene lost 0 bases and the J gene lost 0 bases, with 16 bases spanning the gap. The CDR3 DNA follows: TGCGCCAGCAGCTTGGCCCCCGGAGGAGGAAGCTCTGGAAACACCATATATTTT. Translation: CASSLAPGGGSSGNTIYF.

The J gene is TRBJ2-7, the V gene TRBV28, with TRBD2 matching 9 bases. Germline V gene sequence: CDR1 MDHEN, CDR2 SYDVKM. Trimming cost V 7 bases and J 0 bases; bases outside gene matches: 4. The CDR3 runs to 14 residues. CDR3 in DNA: TGTGCCAGCACCCTAGCGGGACGCTCCTACGAGCAGTACTTC. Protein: CASTLAGRSYEQYF.

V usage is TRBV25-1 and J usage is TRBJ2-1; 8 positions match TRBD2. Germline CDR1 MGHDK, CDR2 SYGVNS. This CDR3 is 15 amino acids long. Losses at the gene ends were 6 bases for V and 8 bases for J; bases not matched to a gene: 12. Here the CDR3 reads CASSPKRERQYEQFF. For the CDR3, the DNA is TGTGCCAGCAGCCCCAAGCGGGAGAGACAATATGAGCAGTTCTTC.